The sequence of this T cell receptor (beta chain) was determined in a study of T cell changes during pregnancy in multiple sclerosis. Produced via immunoSEQ multiplex PCR; TCRdb's table is partial and in-frame only. This sample has more than 45,000 clones; roughly 94% occur once, and the top ten carry around 0.5%. This clonotype was obtained from a female donor with multiple sclerosis, enrolled in a pregnancy study. Here the sequenced sample was CD4+ T cells from peripheral blood mononuclear cells, taken in the first trimester of pregnancy.

The DNA of the CDR3 is TGTGCCAGCAGCTTGATCGGGAGGGGTCAAGAGACCCAGTACTTC. It translates to CASSLIGRGQETQYF. The chain joins TRBV5-6 to TRBJ2-5, with TRBD2 identical over 8 bases. This CDR3 has 15 residues. Germline V gene data show CDR1 as SGHDT and CDR2 as YYEEEE. With 1 base clipped from V and 2 bases from J, the junction kept 4 bases outside the gene matches.